Listed below are T cell receptor beta chains from one sample, sequenced in a study of blood T cell repertoires in COVID-19. Some clones are missing from TCRdb's copy, which holds only in-frame ones; the method was immunoSEQ multiplex PCR. This sample has tens of thousands of clones; 70% to 90% occur once, and the top ten carry roughly 9.1%. Sequences were obtained from peripheral blood. These receptors originate from a man aged 80 or over with active COVID-19. Both conserved end residues are part of each CDR3. Each record gives: J gene, clone size, D gene, V gene, CDR3 protein, CDR3 DNA. A D gene is named only where the DNA matches it firmly. Only part of the rows carry a size: once, few, many, or a class if the clone is expanded.

TRBJ2-7,.,TRBD2,TRBV7-2,CASSQRGGGSYEQYF,TGTGCCAGCAGCCAGCGGGGGGGCGGCTCCTACGAGCAGTACTTC
TRBJ1-5,few,TRBD1,TRBV30,CAWSVPLTGEGRQPQHF,TGTGCCTGGAGTGTACCTCTGACAGGGGAGGGCCGTCAGCCCCAGCATTTT
TRBJ2-7,.,.,TRBV9,CASSVDAGGAQYF,TGTGCCAGCAGCGTAGATGCCGGGGGAGCTCAGTACTTC
TRBJ1-2,.,.,TRBV15,CATSRDRSGPYGYTF,TGTGCCACCAGCAGAGATCGGTCAGGGCCCTATGGCTACACCTTC
TRBJ2-7,.,TRBD2,TRBV5-4,CASSTHHATSAYEQYF,TGTGCCAGCAGCACCCACCACGCCACTAGCGCCTACGAGCAGTACTTC
TRBJ1-2,.,TRBD1,TRBV5-4,CASSIGQGDYGYTF,TGTGCCAGCAGCATCGGACAGGGGGATTATGGCTACACCTTC
TRBJ1-2,.,.,TRBV3-1/TRBV3-2,CASSPTRNYGYTF,TGTGCCAGCAGCCCGACGAGGAACTATGGCTACACCTTC
TRBJ2-2,.,TRBD2,TRBV5-1,CASSFTGTSGPFGTGELFF,TGCGCCAGCAGCTTCACCGGGACTAGCGGCCCCTTTGGCACCGGGGAGCTGTTTTTT
TRBJ1-1,.,.,TRBV27,CASRYRQVTEAFF,TGTGCCAGCAGGTACAGGCAGGTCACTGAAGCTTTCTTT
TRBJ2-2,.,TRBD1,TRBV10-3,CAISFPPPSGTGSSGELFF,TGTGCCATCAGTTTCCCCCCCCCATCCGGGACAGGGTCCTCCGGGGAGCTGTTTTTT
TRBJ2-5,.,TRBD1,TRBV5-1,CASSLDRGDQETQYF,TGCGCCAGCAGCTTGGACAGGGGGGACCAAGAGACCCAGTACTTC
TRBJ2-5,few,TRBD2,TRBV19,CASGTSGGEMATQYF,TGTGCCAGTGGGACTAGCGGGGGGGAGATGGCGACCCAGTACTTC
TRBJ2-1,.,TRBD2,TRBV6-5,CASTREGTNEQFF,TGTGCCAGCACCAGGGAGGGGACGAATGAGCAGTTCTTC
TRBJ2-5,.,.,TRBV6-5,CASSPTHQETQYF,TGTGCCAGCAGCCCGACACACCAAGAGACCCAGTACTTC
TRBJ2-5,few,TRBD2,TRBV7-2,CASSGEGLAGGQETQYF,TGTGCCAGCAGCGGCGAGGGACTAGCGGGGGGGCAAGAGACCCAGTACTTC
TRBJ1-1,few,.,TRBV2,CAVGDRMNTEAFF,TGTGCCGTCGGTGACAGGATGAACACTGAAGCTTTCTTT
TRBJ1-6,.,.,TRBV14,CASSPLGGRTLHF,TGTGCCAGCAGTCCCCTCGGAGGGAGAACCCTCCACTTT
TRBJ1-6,.,TRBD1,TRBV5-1,CASSLREQGVGSPLHF,TGCGCCAGCAGCTTGCGAGAACAGGGGGTAGGTTCACCCCTCCACTTT
TRBJ1-2,.,.,TRBV5-3,CARSLVQGYGYTF,TGTGCCAGAAGCTTGGTTCAGGGTTATGGCTACACCTTC
TRBJ2-7,.,TRBD2,TRBV28,CASSLGTSGPVEEQYF,TGTGCCAGCAGTTTAGGGACTAGCGGCCCGGTGGAGGAGCAGTACTTC
TRBJ1-2,.,.,TRBV12-3/TRBV12-4,CASTGTGNYGYTF,TGTGCCAGCACCGGAACAGGAAACTATGGCTACACCTTC
TRBJ1-2,once,TRBD1,TRBV5-4,CASSLAGGQPSYGYTF,TGTGCCAGCAGCTTGGCCGGGGGACAGCCTTCTTATGGCTACACCTTC
TRBJ1-2,.,.,TRBV6-2/TRBV6-3,CASSYEGRPDGYTF,TGTGCCAGCAGTTACGAAGGCAGGCCGGATGGCTACACCTTC
TRBJ1-1,.,.,TRBV13,CASSHRRLMNTEAFF,TGTGCCAGCAGCCACCGTCGACTTATGAACACTGAAGCTTTCTTT
TRBJ1-3,.,TRBD1,TRBV28,CASSPGTAMDSDTIYF,TGTGCCAGCAGCCCCGGGACAGCCATGGACTCAGACACCATATATTTT